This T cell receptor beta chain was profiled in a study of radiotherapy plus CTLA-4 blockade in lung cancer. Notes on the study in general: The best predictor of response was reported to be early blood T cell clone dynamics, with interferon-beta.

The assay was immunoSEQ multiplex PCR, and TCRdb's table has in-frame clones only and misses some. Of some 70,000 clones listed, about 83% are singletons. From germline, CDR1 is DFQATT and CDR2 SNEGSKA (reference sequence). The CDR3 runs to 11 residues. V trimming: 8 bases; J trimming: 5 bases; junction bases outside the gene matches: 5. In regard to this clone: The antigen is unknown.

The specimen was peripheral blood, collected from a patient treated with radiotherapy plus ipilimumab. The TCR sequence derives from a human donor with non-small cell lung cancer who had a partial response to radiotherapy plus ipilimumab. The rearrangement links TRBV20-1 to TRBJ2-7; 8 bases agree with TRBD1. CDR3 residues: CSMDRANEQYF. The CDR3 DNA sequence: TGCAGTATGGACAGGGCAAACGAGCAGTACTTC.